The sequence of this TCR beta chain was determined in a study of blood T cells in healthy people across ages. Whole-study findings and limits: Fewer expanded clones and more diversity marked long-lived versus aged donors.

This clonotype turned up a few times. The antigen is undetermined. A second 7 to 11 cycle PCR used barcoded and J-beta primers. TCRdb fed the 5' RACE reads into MiXCR, producing one record per CDR3 protein. The top ten hold around 18% of the sample, which has about 780,000 distinct CDR3 sequences, around half seen once. The sequence derives from a man older than 75 in good health. The sequencing input was blood.

DNA for the CDR3: TGTGCCAGCAGTTCAGGGGATGGCGGCACAGATACGCAGTATTTT. Encoded protein: CASSSGDGGTDTQYF. V and J are TRBV12-3 or TRBV12-4 and TRBJ2-3, with D tentatively TRBD1 (6 bases). There are 15 residues in the CDR3. Trimming left V 4 bases short and J 1 base short, with 12 bases between.